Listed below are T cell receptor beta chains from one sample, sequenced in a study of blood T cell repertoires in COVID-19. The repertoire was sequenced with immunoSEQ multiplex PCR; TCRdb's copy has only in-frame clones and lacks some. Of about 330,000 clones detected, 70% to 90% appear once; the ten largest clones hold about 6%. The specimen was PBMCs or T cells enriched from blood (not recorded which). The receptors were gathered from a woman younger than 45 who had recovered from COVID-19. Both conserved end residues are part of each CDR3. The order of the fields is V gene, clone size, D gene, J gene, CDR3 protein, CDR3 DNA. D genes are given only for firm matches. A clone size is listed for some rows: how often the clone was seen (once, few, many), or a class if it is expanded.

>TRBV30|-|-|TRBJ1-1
CASNRGLGTEAFF
TGTGCCTCTAATAGAGGGTTAGGCACTGAAGCTTTCTTT
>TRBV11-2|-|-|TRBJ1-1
CASSTTGMTEAFF
TGTGCCAGCAGCACGACAGGTATGACTGAAGCTTTCTTT
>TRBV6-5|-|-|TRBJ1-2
CASATPVTGGAGYTF
TGTGCCAGCGCAACCCCCGTGACGGGGGGGGCTGGCTACACCTTC
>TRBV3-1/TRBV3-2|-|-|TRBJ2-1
CASSQAYVNEQFF
TGTGCCAGCAGCCAAGCTTATGTCAATGAGCAGTTCTTC
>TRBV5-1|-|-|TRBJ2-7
CASSFAGSEQYF
TGCGCCAGCAGCTTTGCAGGATCCGAGCAGTACTTC
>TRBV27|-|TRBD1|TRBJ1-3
CASSRTYPDRVSGNTIYF
TGTGCCAGCAGCCGAACCTACCCAGACAGGGTCTCTGGAAACACCATATATTTT
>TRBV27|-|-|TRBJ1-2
CASSLLEGSSYGYTF
TGTGCCAGCAGTTTATTAGAGGGTAGTAGTTATGGCTACACCTTC
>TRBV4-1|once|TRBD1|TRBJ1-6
CASSQRTGEFSSYNSPLHF
TGCGCCAGCAGCCAAAGAACAGGGGAGTTCAGCTCCTATAATTCACCCCTCCACTTT
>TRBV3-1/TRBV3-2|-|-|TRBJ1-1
CASSPSTGGFFEAFF
TGTGCCAGCAGCCCATCGACGGGGGGCTTTTTTGAAGCTTTCTTT
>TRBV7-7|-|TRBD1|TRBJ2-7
CASSPGPGQGASEQYF
TGTGCTAGCAGCCCAGGCCCGGGACAGGGGGCGTCCGAGCAGTACTTC
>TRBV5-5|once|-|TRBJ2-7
CASSPGTNEQYF
TGTGCCAGCAGCCCTGGGACAAACGAGCAGTACTTC
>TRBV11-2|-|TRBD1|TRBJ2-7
CASSLEVVVRTGRYEQYF
TGTGCCAGCAGCTTAGAGGTAGTCGTTCGGACAGGGAGGTACGAGCAGTACTTC
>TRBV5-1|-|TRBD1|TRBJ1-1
CASGPGQKNTEAFF
TGCGCCAGCGGACCGGGACAGAAGAACACTGAAGCTTTCTTT
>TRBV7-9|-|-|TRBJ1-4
CASSTDPGGLEKLFF
TGTGCCAGCAGCACCGACCCGGGAGGGCTTGAAAAACTGTTTTTT
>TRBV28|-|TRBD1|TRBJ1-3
CASSFRDRVGNTIYF
TGTGCCAGCAGTTTCCGGGACAGAGTTGGAAACACCATATATTTT
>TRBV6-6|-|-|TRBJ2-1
CASMRGPNEQFF
TGTGCCAGCATGCGGGGTCCCAATGAGCAGTTCTTC
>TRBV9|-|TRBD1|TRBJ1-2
CASSVTGGLNYGYTF
TGTGCCAGCAGCGTTACAGGGGGCTTGAACTATGGCTACACCTTC
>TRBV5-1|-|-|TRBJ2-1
CASSPKEPGSYNEQFF
TGCGCCAGCAGCCCGAAAGAACCGGGCTCCTACAATGAGCAGTTCTTC
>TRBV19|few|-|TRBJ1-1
CASRGRGATMNTEAFF
TGTGCCAGTAGAGGCCGCGGAGCGACCATGAACACTGAAGCTTTCTTT
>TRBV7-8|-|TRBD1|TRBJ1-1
CASSPRGPTNTEAFF
TGTGCCAGCAGCCCCAGGGGGCCGACGAACACTGAAGCTTTCTTT
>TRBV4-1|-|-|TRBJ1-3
CASSQDGTYGNTIYF
TGCGCCAGCAGCCAAGATGGGACATACGGAAACACCATATATTTT
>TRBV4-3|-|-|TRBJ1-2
CASSASLVPNYGYTF
TGCGCCAGCAGCGCATCACTAGTTCCTAACTATGGCTACACCTTC
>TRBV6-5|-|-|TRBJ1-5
CASTPGSEGWSQHF
TGTGCCAGCACCCCCGGGAGTGAAGGCTGGTCCCAGCATTTT
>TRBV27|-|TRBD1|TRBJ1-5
CASSTRTGGTQHF
TGTGCCAGCAGTACCCGGACAGGGGGGACCCAGCATTTT
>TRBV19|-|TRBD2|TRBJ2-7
CASSIRWVAGGPPRGEQYF
TGTGCCAGTAGTATTCGGTGGGTAGCGGGGGGGCCGCCAAGAGGGGAGCAGTACTTC
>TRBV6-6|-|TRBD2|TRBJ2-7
CASSHGGGREQYF
TGTGCCAGCAGCCACGGGGGAGGGCGAGAGCAGTACTTC
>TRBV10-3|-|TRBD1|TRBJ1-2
CAISGQDRANYGYTF
TGTGCCATCAGCGGGCAGGACAGGGCTAACTATGGCTACACCTTC
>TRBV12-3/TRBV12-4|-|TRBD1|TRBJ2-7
CASSLSGGEQYF
TGTGCCAGCAGTTTATCAGGGGGCGAGCAGTACTTC
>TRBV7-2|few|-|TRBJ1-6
CASSWGDSNYNSPLHF
TGTGCCAGCAGCTGGGGGGATAGCAACTATAATTCACCCCTCCACTTT
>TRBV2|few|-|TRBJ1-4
CASSESAGQNEKLFF
TGTGCCAGCAGTGAATCGGCAGGGCAAAATGAAAAACTGTTTTTT
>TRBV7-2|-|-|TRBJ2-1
CASSLGPTYYNEQFF
TGTGCCAGCAGCTTAGGCCCAACATACTACAATGAGCAGTTCTTC
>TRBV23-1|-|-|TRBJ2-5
CASTKRAGWQETQYF
TGCGCCAGTACGAAACGGGCAGGGTGGCAAGAGACCCAGTACTTC
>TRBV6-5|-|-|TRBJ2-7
CASRTSGWDEQYF
TGTGCCAGCAGGACGTCGGGTTGGGACGAGCAGTACTTC
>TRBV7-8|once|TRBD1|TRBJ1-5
CASSLVRLARGDQPQHF
TGTGCCAGCAGCTTAGTTAGGTTGGCCAGGGGGGACCAGCCCCAGCATTTT
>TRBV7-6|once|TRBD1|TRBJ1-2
CASSLATGTGGPSYGYTF
TGTGCCAGCAGCCTTGCCACCGGGACAGGGGGGCCCTCCTATGGCTACACCTTC
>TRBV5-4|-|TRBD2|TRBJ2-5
CASSLGGLIETQYF
TGTGCCAGCAGCCTGGGAGGGTTAATCGAGACCCAGTACTTC
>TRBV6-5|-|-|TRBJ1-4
CASSYGTRNEKLFF
TGTGCCAGCAGTTACGGGACAAGGAATGAAAAACTGTTTTTT
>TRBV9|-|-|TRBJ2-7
CASSVEGDGYEQYF
TGTGCCAGCAGCGTAGAGGGGGACGGCTACGAGCAGTACTTC
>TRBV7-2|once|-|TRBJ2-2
CASSFQGGTGELFF
TGTGCCAGCAGCTTTCAGGGTGGCACCGGGGAGCTGTTTTTT
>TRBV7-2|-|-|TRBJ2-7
CASSTVGPGSYEQYF
TGTGCCAGCAGCACCGTGGGCCCCGGCTCCTACGAGCAGTACTTC
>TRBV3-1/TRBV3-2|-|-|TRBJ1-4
CASSPGATNEKLFF
TGTGCCAGCAGCCCAGGGGCAACTAATGAAAAACTGTTTTTT
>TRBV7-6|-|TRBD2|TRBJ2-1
CASSLAVPSGGSEQFF
TGTGCCAGCAGCTTAGCGGTCCCTAGCGGGGGGAGTGAGCAGTTCTTC
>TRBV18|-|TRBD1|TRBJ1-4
CASSRQQGDGEKLFF
TGTGCCAGCTCACGGCAACAGGGGGACGGGGAAAAACTGTTTTTT
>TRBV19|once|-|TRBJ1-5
CASSITGRSNQPQHF
TGTGCCAGTAGTATTACAGGGAGAAGCAATCAGCCCCAGCATTTT
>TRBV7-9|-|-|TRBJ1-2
CASSLADPTYGYTF
TGTGCCAGCAGCTTGGCAGATCCCACCTATGGCTACACCTTC
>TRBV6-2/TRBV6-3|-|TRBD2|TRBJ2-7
CASSRLAGSSYEQYF
TGTGCCAGCAGTAGACTAGCGGGGAGCTCCTACGAGCAGTACTTC
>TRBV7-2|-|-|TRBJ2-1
CASSLGGQRYNEQFF
TGTGCCAGCAGCCTCGGAGGCCAGCGCTACAATGAGCAGTTCTTC
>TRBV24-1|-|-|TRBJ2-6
CASDQGLFPGANVLTF
TGTGCCTCGGATCAGGGTCTGTTTCCTGGGGCCAACGTCCTGACTTTC
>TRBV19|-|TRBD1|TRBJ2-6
CASSIGLGRGRGSGANVLTF
TGTGCCAGTAGTATAGGGTTAGGCAGGGGGCGCGGCTCTGGGGCCAACGTCCTGACTTTC
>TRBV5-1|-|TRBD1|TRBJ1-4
CASSLGDRAPNEKLFF
TGCGCCAGCAGCTTGGGGGACAGGGCGCCTAATGAAAAACTGTTTTTT
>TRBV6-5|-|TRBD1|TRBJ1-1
CASGSKDRGNTEAFF
TGTGCCAGCGGATCTAAGGACAGGGGGAACACTGAAGCTTTCTTT
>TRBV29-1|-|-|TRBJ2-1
CSASDWNNEQFF
TGCAGCGCCTCCGACTGGAACAATGAGCAGTTCTTC
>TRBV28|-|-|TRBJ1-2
CASRWTAEDGYTF
TGTGCCAGCCGATGGACAGCTGAAGATGGCTACACCTTC
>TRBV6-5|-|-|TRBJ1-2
CASTNRERSYGYTF
TGTGCCAGCACCAACAGGGAAAGGAGCTATGGCTACACCTTC
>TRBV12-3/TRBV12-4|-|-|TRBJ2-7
CASSVRDFYEQYF
TGTGCCAGCAGTGTCAGGGACTTCTACGAGCAGTACTTC
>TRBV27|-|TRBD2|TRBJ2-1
CASSLILAGGKNEQFF
TGTGCCAGCAGTCTAATTCTAGCGGGGGGCAAAAATGAGCAGTTCTTC
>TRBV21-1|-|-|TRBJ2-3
CASSTGTSETDTQYF
TGTGCCAGCAGCACCGGGACTAGCGAGACAGATACGCAGTATTTT
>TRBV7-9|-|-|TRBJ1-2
CASSQGGVSYGYTF
TGTGCCAGCAGCCAAGGGGGGGTCTCCTATGGCTACACCTTC
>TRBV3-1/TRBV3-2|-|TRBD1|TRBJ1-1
CASSQPDRGRTEAFF
TGTGCCAGCAGCCAACCGGATAGGGGGCGGACTGAAGCTTTCTTT